This T cell receptor (beta chain) was profiled in a study of blood T cell repertoires in COVID-19. Turning to the study itself: Sites in the United States, Italy and Spain provided acute and convalescent COVID-19 samples.

The repertoire was sequenced with immunoSEQ multiplex PCR; TCRdb's copy has only in-frame clones and lacks some. The top ten hold about 8% of the sample, which has fewer than 200,000 clones, about four fifths seen once. V shed 7 bases and J 7 bases; nucleotides not matched to a gene: 0. Germline V lookup: CDR1 KGHDR, CDR2 SFDVKD. CDR3 size: 11 residues. This clone occurred once. The sample has other DNA sequences that encode this CDR3 too. This clonotype originated in a man between 40 and 49 years old who had recovered from COVID-19. The sequenced material came from peripheral blood. This rearrangement joins TRBV24-1 to TRBJ2-1; 7 bases map to TRBD1. CDR3 residues: CATSRGNEQFF. CDR3 DNA: TGTGCCACCAGCAGGGGGAATGAGCAGTTCTTC.